These T cell receptor beta chains were read from a single sample in a study of shared clonotypes between healthy human individuals. Clones were read by immunoSEQ multiplex PCR, and TCRdb kept only the in-frame ones, dropping some. This table has about 600,000 clones, 95% to 96% appearing once. The sample was naive CD8+ T cells sorted from blood. These receptors were obtained from a woman in her twenties or thirties in good health. CDR3s include the opening cysteine and the closing phenylalanine or tryptophan. The order of the fields is J gene, V gene, CDR3 length, clone size, D gene, CDR3 protein, CDR3 DNA. A D gene is named only where the DNA matches it firmly. Clone size is not always given. Where it is, it says once, few, many or a class for expanded clones.

TRBJ2-2	TRBV6-5	14	-	-	CASSYGVDTGELFF	TGTGCCAGCAGTTACGGTGTAGACACCGGGGAGCTGTTTTTT
TRBJ2-2	TRBV2	14	-	-	CASSELRNTGELFF	TGTGCCAGCAGTGAGCTTCGGAACACCGGGGAGCTGTTTTTT
TRBJ2-5	TRBV2	16	-	-	CASSRLLAVLQETQYF	TGTGCCAGCAGTCGTTTATTAGCGGTACTCCAAGAGACCCAGTACTTC
TRBJ2-5	TRBV19	12	-	TRBD2	CASPTSGETQYF	TGTGCCAGCCCGACTAGCGGAGAGACCCAGTACTTC
TRBJ2-1	TRBV19	14	-	-	CASSIDLDYNEQFF	TGTGCCAGTAGTATAGATCTAGACTACAATGAGCAGTTCTTC
TRBJ2-7	TRBV27	12	-	-	CASGTNSYEQYF	TGTGCCAGCGGGACCAACTCCTACGAGCAGTACTTC
TRBJ2-1	TRBV11-1	15	-	TRBD2	CASSISGSSYNEQFF	TGTGCCAGCAGCATTAGCGGGAGCTCCTACAATGAGCAGTTCTTC
TRBJ2-7	TRBV10-1	14	-	TRBD1	CASSESTGGYEQYF	TGCGCCAGCAGTGAGTCGACAGGGGGCTACGAGCAGTACTTC
TRBJ2-2	TRBV4-1	15	-	-	CASSQEEGRPGELFF	TGCGCCAGCAGTCAAGAGGAGGGCCGGCCCGGGGAGCTGTTTTTT
TRBJ1-1	TRBV19	16	-	-	CASSIEERDSDCWAFF	TGTGCCAGTAGTATAGAAGAGCGTGACTCAGATTGTTGGGCTTTCTTT
TRBJ1-3	TRBV7-9	14	few	-	CASSSEQTGNTIYF	TGTGCCAGCAGTTCAGAGCAGACTGGAAACACCATATATTTT
TRBJ2-7	TRBV7-9	13	-	-	CASSLGGVREQYF	TGTGCCAGCAGCTTAGGAGGGGTTCGCGAGCAGTACTTC
TRBJ1-2	TRBV18	16	-	-	CASSPDLGPGSYGYTF	TGTGCCAGCTCACCCGACCTCGGACCGGGATCCTATGGCTACACCTTC
TRBJ2-7	TRBV28	17	-	-	CASSPTRAFWGLGEQYF	TGTGCCAGCAGTCCAACCAGGGCGTTTTGGGGACTCGGCGAGCAGTACTTC
TRBJ2-1	TRBV7-7	13	-	-	CASSQGPGNEQFF	TGTGCCAGCAGCCAAGGACCAGGTAATGAGCAGTTCTTC
TRBJ2-7	TRBV5-8	16	-	TRBD1	CASSLKLRTGKNEQYF	TGTGCCAGCAGCTTGAAACTCAGGACAGGGAAAAACGAGCAGTACTTC